The 5 T cell receptor beta chains below all came from one sample that was sequenced in a study of siplizumab effects on memory and regulatory T cells. The method was immunoSEQ multiplex PCR; TCRdb's version includes in-frame clones alone and lacks a portion of them. Of roughly 80,000 clones in the sample, roughly 89% were seen once. Sequencing was done on a sample of Tregs sorted from blood. These receptors all come from a human donor in good health.

The rearrangement uses TRBV2 and TRBJ2-3; tentatively, D is TRBD1 (5 bases). V gave up 4 bases and J gave up 8 bases, with 19 bases separating them. This CDR3 has 15 residues. Germline loops: CDR1 SNHLY, CDR2 FYNNEI. For the CDR3, the DNA is TGTGCCAGCAGTGCGGTAAGGGGCTCGCAGGGTACGCAGTATTTT. This sequence encodes CASSAVRGSQGTQYF.

V usage is TRBV20-1 and J usage is TRBJ1-2, with D possibly TRBD1 on 5 matching bases. This CDR3 contains 11 residues. Trimming pared 7 bases from V and 8 bases from J, leaving 14 bases between. CDR1 is DFQATT and CDR2 is SNEGSKA in the germline V gene (reference sequence). CDR3 protein: CSGEGWNGYTF. The DNA for the CDR3 is TGCAGTGGAGAGGGGTGGAACGGCTACACCTTC.

This clone came up a few times. CDR3 loop: CSGMDRDAEQYF. In DNA, the CDR3 is TGCAGCGGAATGGACAGGGACGCGGAGCAGTACTTC. The chain combines TRBV29-1 with TRBJ2-7, with 8 bases matching TRBD1. Germline V gene sequence: CDR1 SQVTM, CDR2 ANQGSEA. With V trimmed by 7 bases and J by 7 bases, 9 bases remained unmatched. The CDR3 runs 12 residues.

V and J are TRBV5-1 and TRBJ2-7, with 10 bases that match TRBD1. Germline V lookup: CDR1 SGHRS, CDR2 YFSETQ. The V and J ends lost 0 bases and 8 bases, in that order; junction bases with no gene match: 14. The CDR3 covers 17 residues. The DNA for the CDR3 is TGCGCCAGCAGCTTGGTACCGCCGGGGACAGGGGAGTGGAAGCAGTACTTC. It is translated as CASSLVPPGTGEWKQYF.

Relative to its sample, this clone is large. This chain joins TRBV30 and TRBJ2-2, with D possibly TRBD2 on 6 matching bases. CDR1 and CDR2 (germline): GTSNPN, SVGIG (reference sequence). The CDR3 is 14 amino acids. The ends were cut back, 2 bases at V and 13 bases at J, with 20 bases in the middle. The CDR3 region has the DNA TGTGCCTGGAGTATAAGGTCCTCCCGGGGAGGGCTGTTTTTT. Translation: CAWSIRSSRGGLFF. The full variable domain, in which reference TRBV30 and TRBJ2-2 provide the parts outside the CDR3, is SQTIHQWPATLVQPVGSPLSLECTVEGTSNPNLYWYRQAAGRGLQLLFYSVGIGQISSEVPQNLSASRPQDRQFILSSKKLLLSDSGFYLCAWSIRSSRGGLFFGEGSRLTVL.